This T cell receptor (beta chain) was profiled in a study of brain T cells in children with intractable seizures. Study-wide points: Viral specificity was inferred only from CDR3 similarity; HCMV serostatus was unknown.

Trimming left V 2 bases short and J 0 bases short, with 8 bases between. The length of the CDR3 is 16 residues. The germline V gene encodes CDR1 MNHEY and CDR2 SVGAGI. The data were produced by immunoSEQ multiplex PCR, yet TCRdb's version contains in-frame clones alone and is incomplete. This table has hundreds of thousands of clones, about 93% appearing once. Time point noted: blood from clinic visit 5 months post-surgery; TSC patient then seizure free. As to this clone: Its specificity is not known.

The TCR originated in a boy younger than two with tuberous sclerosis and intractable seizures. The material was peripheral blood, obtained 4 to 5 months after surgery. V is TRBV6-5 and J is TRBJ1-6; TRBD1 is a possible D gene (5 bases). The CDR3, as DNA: TGTGCCAGCAGTTACCTCCAGGGCTCCTATAATTCACCCCTCCACTTT. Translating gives CASSYLQGSYNSPLHF.